These 32 T cell receptor beta chains came from one sample sequenced in a study of shared clonotypes between healthy human individuals. Sequencing used immunoSEQ multiplex PCR; TCRdb keeps in-frame clones, though not all of them. This sample has roughly 2.1 million clones, with approximately 94% found just once. CD8 cells classed as naive were CD45RO-negative and positively selected for CCR7, excluding terminally differentiated effector memory CD45RA+ cells. Sequencing used naive CD8+ T cells from PBMCs. Every receptor here comes from a man between 18 and 29 years old in good health. Some clones in this sample may be carry-over from other donors' samples.

The chain combines TRBV6-5 with TRBJ1-4, with 9 bases matching TRBD1. The germline V gene encodes CDR1 MNHEY and CDR2 SVGAGI. This CDR3 comprises 15 residues. Unmatched junction bases numbered 10, after V lost 8 bases and J lost 6 bases. CDR3 loop: CASSEGDREYEKLFF. CDR3 DNA: TGTGCCAGCTCAGAGGGGGACAGGGAGTATGAAAAACTGTTTTTT.

The rearrangement links TRBV9 to TRBJ2-2; 7 bases are shared with TRBD1. Trimming at V came to 4 bases and at J to 7 bases, leaving 7 bases not matched to a gene. CDR3 length: 14 amino acids. The germline V gene encodes CDR1 SGDLS and CDR2 YYNGEE. The CDR3 nucleotides are TGTGCCAGCAGCCCGACAGGGACGGGCGGGGAGCTGTTTTTT. Protein product: CASSPTGTGGELFF.

The chain has TRBV5-1 and TRBJ2-3; TRBD1 agrees at 8 bases. The germline gives CDR1 SGHRS, CDR2 YFSETQ. The CDR3 loop spans 17 amino acids. V was clipped by 4 bases and J by 9 bases; unmatched bases: 19. The DNA for the CDR3 is TGCGCCAGCAGCCCAACGGGGACAGGATCCTTCGTGTACACGCAGTATTTT. Translated: CASSPTGTGSFVYTQYF.

The chain uses TRBV14 and TRBJ2-6; TRBD1 matches 7 bases. Germline assignment: CDR1 SGHDN and CDR2 FVKESK. The CDR3 covers 16 residues. The junction had 2 bases not matched to a gene; V was cut back by 2 bases and J by 1 base. This chain's CDR3 is CASSQRQGSGANVLTF. The CDR3 bases are TGTGCCAGCAGCCAAAGACAGGGTTCTGGGGCCAACGTCCTGACTTTC.

CDR3 protein: CASSWSAEAKNIQYF. The CDR3 nucleotides are TGTGCCAGCAGCTGGTCAGCGGAAGCCAAAAACATTCAGTACTTC. V is TRBV7-2 and J is TRBJ2-4; possibly TRBD2 for D (5 bases). Germline V gives CDR1 SGHTA, CDR2 FQGNSA. V was cut by 4 bases and J by 0 bases, with 10 bases left in between. The CDR3 extends over 15 amino acids.

The J gene is TRBJ2-1, the V gene TRBV27; 7 nucleotides match TRBD1. V was pared by 8 bases and J by 5 bases, with 3 bases of the junction left unmatched. CDR1 MNHEY and CDR2 SMNVEV come from the germline V gene (reference sequence). There are 12 residues in the CDR3. CDR3: CASRDRDNEQFF. CDR3 sequence (DNA): TGTGCCAGCCGGGACAGAGACAATGAGCAGTTCTTC.

The chain recombines TRBV7-9 with TRBJ1-1; TRBD1 matches 10 bases. The ends lost 3 bases at V and 4 bases at J; junction bases unmatched: 11. This CDR3 comprises 17 residues. The germline V gene encodes CDR1 SEHNR and CDR2 FQNEAQ (reference sequence). CDR3 bases: TGTGCCAGCAGCTTCGGGGGCGCCGGGACAGGGGTCACTGAAGCTTTCTTT. Translating gives CASSFGGAGTGVTEAFF.

The rearrangement links TRBV27 to TRBJ2-1; D is ambiguous. The CDR3 covers 12 residues. Germline V gene sequence: CDR1 MNHEY, CDR2 SMNVEV (reference sequence). V lost 5 bases and J lost 7, with 9 bases in between. The CDR3 sequence is CASSIRLNEQFF. The CDR3 bases are TGTGCCAGCAGTATTCGACTTAATGAGCAGTTCTTC.

The chain couples TRBV9 to TRBJ2-3, with TRBD2 identical over 15 bases. This CDR3 is 16 amino acids long. V was clipped by 5 bases and J by 3 bases; unmatched bases: 4. Germline CDR1 reads SGDLS; CDR2 reads YYNGEE. In DNA form, the CDR3 reads TGTGCCAGCAGGGCCGGGACTAGCGGGAGGACAGATACGCAGTATTTT. It is translated as CASRAGTSGRTDTQYF. Drawing the rest from reference TRBV9 and TRBJ2-3, the complete variable domain is DSGVTQTPKHLITATGQRVTLRCSPRSGDLSVYWYQQSLDQGLQFLIQYYNGEERAKGNILERFSAQQFPDLHSELNLSSLELGDSALYFCASRAGTSGRTDTQYFGPGTRLTVL.

In nucleotides, the CDR3 is TGCGCCAGCAGCCAAGATTGGACGGACACAATGATGAACACTGAAGCTTTCTTT. Protein: CASSQDWTDTMMNTEAFF. The chain has TRBV4-3 and TRBJ1-1; D possibly corresponds to TRBD1 (5 bases). Germline V gene data show CDR1 as LGHNA and CDR2 as YSLEER. This CDR3 has 18 residues. V gave up 0 bases and J gave up 0 bases, with 17 bases separating them.

The chain employs TRBV29-1 and TRBJ1-2, with D perhaps matching TRBD1 (5 bases). Germline CDR1 SQVTM, CDR2 ANQGSEA. V gave up 2 bases and J gave up 1 base, with 5 bases separating them. The CDR3 length is 12 residues. CDR3 amino acids: CSVEQGNYGYTF. In DNA form, the CDR3 reads TGCAGCGTTGAACAGGGTAACTATGGCTACACCTTC.

This chain connects TRBV18 to TRBJ2-7; 9 bases line up with TRBD1. Germline assignment: CDR1 KGHSH and CDR2 LQKENI. CDR3 length: 14 amino acids. The trim removed 3 bases at V and 5 bases at J, leaving 5 bases unmatched. CDR3 protein: CASSPDRGANEQYF. The DNA for the CDR3 is TGTGCCAGCTCACCGGACAGGGGAGCGAACGAGCAGTACTTC.

The V gene is TRBV4-2, the J gene TRBJ2-7; D gene unclear. Germline CDR1 LGHNA, CDR2 YNFKEQ. This CDR3 contains 15 residues. V dropped 0 bases and J dropped 7 bases, with 16 bases sitting between them. The CDR3 DNA sequence: TGTGCCAGCAGCCAAGATGGAGTCGAGTATTCTGAGCAGTACTTC. Residues: CASSQDGVEYSEQYF.

The chain couples TRBV27 to TRBJ1-1, with D hard to call. There are 13 residues in the CDR3. The ends were cut back, 8 bases at V and 1 base at J, with 11 bases in the middle. Germline V gene sequence: CDR1 MNHEY, CDR2 SMNVEV (reference sequence). The CDR3 nucleotides are TGTGCCAGCTTTCGAAAGCCGAACACTGAAGCTTTCTTT. It yields the protein CASFRKPNTEAFF.

V is TRBV5-1 and J is TRBJ2-7, with TRBD1 identical over 8 bases. Trimming took 4 bases from V and 2 from J; bases not matched to a gene: 5. CDR1 is SGHRS, CDR2 YFSETQ, per germline. The CDR3 runs 14 residues. In DNA, the CDR3 is TGCGCCAGCAGCGTCGCGGGACAGGCCTACGAGCAGTACTTC. As protein: CASSVAGQAYEQYF. Using reference TRBV5-1 and TRBJ2-7 for the parts outside the CDR3, the full variable domain is KAGVTQTPRYLIKTRGQQVTLSCSPISGHRSVSWYQQTPGQGLQFLFEYFSETQRNKGNFPGRFSGRQFSNSRSEMNVSTLELGDSALYLCASSVAGQAYEQYFGPGTRLTVT.

The chain employs TRBV7-9 and TRBJ2-7; 9 bases agree with TRBD2. V trimming: 4 bases; J trimming: 2 bases; junction bases outside the gene matches: 6. Looked up from germline, CDR1 is SEHNR and CDR2 is FQNEAQ (reference sequence). The CDR3 runs to 15 residues. In DNA, the CDR3 is TGTGCCAGCAGCTCGTCGAGGACTAGCGCCTACGAGCAGTACTTC. Protein sequence: CASSSSRTSAYEQYF.

The chain has TRBV9 and TRBJ2-1; 8 nucleotides agree with TRBD2. The CDR3 covers 17 residues. Germline CDR1 reads SGDLS; CDR2 reads YYNGEE. With 3 bases clipped from V and 2 bases from J, the junction kept 10 bases outside the gene matches. The CDR3 loop reads CASSARLARGAYNEQFF. CDR3 DNA sequence: TGTGCCAGCAGCGCCAGACTAGCGCGAGGAGCCTACAATGAGCAGTTCTTC.

This clone was observed once. The J gene is TRBJ1-4, the V gene TRBV27; tentatively, D is TRBD1 (6 bases). The CDR3 sequence is 15 residues long. The V and J ends lost 7 bases and 0 bases respectively, with 12 bases between them. Germline lookup yields CDR1 MNHEY and CDR2 SMNVEV (reference sequence). The DNA for the CDR3 is TGTGCCAGCACCCGAAGGGGGGCAACTAATGAAAAACTGTTTTTT. It yields the protein CASTRRGATNEKLFF.

The chain links TRBV28 to TRBJ1-1, with D uncertain. Germline CDR1 is MDHEN and CDR2 is SYDVKM. Trimming stripped 2 bases from V and 1 base from J, with 11 bases between. The CDR3 is 15 amino acids. CDR3 coding DNA: TGTGCCAGCAGTTTAGCCTTCTTGGGGAACACTGAAGCTTTCTTT. It codes for CASSLAFLGNTEAFF.

The rearrangement joins TRBV27 to TRBJ2-7; TRBD1 might be the D (6 bases). Germline lookup yields CDR1 MNHEY and CDR2 SMNVEV (reference sequence). V lost 6 bases, J lost 7 bases, and 19 bases lay in between. The CDR3 consists of 14 residues. The CDR3 loop is CASRSRGPTGEQYF. Written as DNA, the CDR3 is TGTGCCAGCAGATCCAGGGGTCCAACAGGGGAGCAGTACTTC.

This rearrangement joins TRBV11-2 to TRBJ2-7, with 7 positions matching TRBD1. The germline gives CDR1 SGHAT, CDR2 FQNNGV. The length of the CDR3 is 15 residues. Trimming took 5 bases from V and 7 from J; bases not matched to a gene: 14. As DNA, the CDR3 is TGTGCCAGCAGCCCCACGCCGACAGGGTCCCATGAGCAGTACTTC. This codes for CASSPTPTGSHEQYF.

Remarks on this clone: One end of the junction varies from germline; a read error may be responsible. The rearrangement joins TRBV27 to TRBJ1-1; tentative D call: TRBD1 (6 bases). CDR1 and CDR2 from the germline V gene are MNHEY and SMNVEV (reference sequence). The CDR3 is made up of 16 amino acids. The CDR3 region has the DNA TGTGCCAGCAGCTTATCAGTGGGGGCCGGGAACACTGAAGCTTTCTTT. Its translation is CASSLSVGAGNTEAFF.

V and J are TRBV7-9 and TRBJ2-1, with D perhaps given as TRBD1 or TRBD2 (6 bases each). Germline V gene sequence: CDR1 SEHNR, CDR2 FQNEAQ (reference sequence). V lost 5 bases to trimming and J lost 1 base, with 24 bases between them. The CDR3 totals 19 residues. DNA of the CDR3: TGTGCCAGCAGCCTAGGGCAATACAGGGAGGATTTGTCCTACAATGAGCAGTTCTTC. The encoded protein is CASSLGQYREDLSYNEQFF.

The J gene is TRBJ1-4, the V gene TRBV5-1; tentative D call: TRBD1 (5 bases). Deletions cut 4 bases from V and 7 bases from J, with 14 bases between. The CDR3 has 14 amino acids. CDR1 and CDR2 (germline): SGHRS, YFSETQ. The CDR3 spells CASSLTGVGEKLFF. DNA of the CDR3: TGCGCCAGCAGCCTCACGGGGGTTGGTGAAAAACTGTTTTTT.

A word on this clone: An end of the junction differs from the germline gene, which may be a read error. J is TRBJ2-7 and V is TRBV6-5, with D unclear. Germline V gene lookup returns CDR1 MNHEY and CDR2 SVGAGI. The CDR3 has 14 amino acids. Written as DNA, the CDR3 is TGTGCCAGCAGCCCCGGACGGCAAGCCTACGGGCAGTACTTC. Amino acids: CASSPGRQAYGQYF.

The chain recombines TRBV6-4 with TRBJ2-7; D is perhaps TRBD1 (5 bases). The germline gives CDR1 MRHNA, CDR2 SNTAGT. Trimming removed 9 bases from V and 0 bases from J, with 15 bases in between. The CDR3 covers 14 residues. CDR3: CARPSHRSSYEQYF. In DNA, the CDR3 is TGTGCCAGACCTTCGCACAGGAGCTCCTACGAGCAGTACTTC.

This chain joins TRBV27 and TRBJ2-3; 9 nucleotides agree with TRBD2. V gave up 4 bases and J gave up 1 base; unmatched junction bases: 3. The CDR3 has 15 residues. Germline V gene data show CDR1 as MNHEY and CDR2 as SMNVEV (reference sequence). The CDR3 nucleotides are TGTGCCAGCAGTTCCCGACTAGCGGGCACAGATACGCAGTATTTT. Encoded protein: CASSSRLAGTDTQYF.

In this sample, this clone turned up a few times. The CDR3: CASSLWATEAFF. The DNA for the CDR3 is TGTGCCAGCAGCTTATGGGCTACTGAAGCTTTCTTT. The rearrangement links TRBV7-9 to TRBJ1-1; no clear D. Germline V gives CDR1 SEHNR, CDR2 FQNEAQ (reference sequence). The V end was cut by 2 bases, the J end by 5 bases, with 6 bases between. This CDR3 has 12 amino acids.

The gene calls are TRBV5-1 and TRBJ1-1; D perhaps matches TRBD1 (6 bases). There are 16 residues in the CDR3. Trimming took off 4 bases at V and 1 base at J, with 17 bases between the two ends. Germline V CDR1 and CDR2: SGHRS, YFSETQ. The DNA of the CDR3 is TGCGCCAGCAGCCGCATGGGGGGCTGGACGAACACTGAAGCTTTCTTT. It yields the protein CASSRMGGWTNTEAFF. Combining the CDR3 with reference TRBV5-1 and TRBJ1-1 gives the whole variable domain KAGVTQTPRYLIKTRGQQVTLSCSPISGHRSVSWYQQTPGQGLQFLFEYFSETQRNKGNFPGRFSGRQFSNSRSEMNVSTLELGDSALYLCASSRMGGWTNTEAFFGQGTRLTVV.

The V and J genes are TRBV30 and TRBJ2-5; D is unclear. The germline CDR1 and CDR2 sequences are GTSNPN and SVGIG (reference sequence). CDR3 length: 13 residues. V lost 3 bases, J lost 2 bases, and 10 bases lay in between. This chain's CDR3 is CAWRGRPQETQYF. In DNA, the CDR3 is TGTGCCTGGAGAGGACGGCCTCAAGAGACCCAGTACTTC.

The chain recombines TRBV19 with TRBJ1-2; perhaps TRBD1 as D (5 bases). Germline values: CDR1 LNHDA, CDR2 SQIVND (reference sequence). V was shortened by 9 bases and J by 7 bases, with 15 bases between the two germline ends. The CDR3 spans 12 residues. The CDR3 sequence: CASRTVRGGYTF. In DNA, the CDR3 is TGTGCCAGCCGGACCGTGAGGGGTGGCTACACCTTC.

The chain recombines TRBV4-2 with TRBJ1-1; D remains unclear. The CDR3 totals 16 residues. Trimming removed 0 bases from V and 0 bases from J, with 11 bases in between. The germline V gene encodes CDR1 LGHNA and CDR2 YNFKEQ. CDR3 residues: CASSQDRRGLNTEAFF. CDR3 sequence (DNA): TGTGCCAGCAGCCAAGATCGGCGGGGTTTGAACACTGAAGCTTTCTTT.